Listed below are T cell receptor beta chains from one sample, sequenced in a study of graft-versus-host responses after intestinal transplantation. The assay was immunoSEQ multiplex PCR, and TCRdb's table has in-frame clones only and misses some. The sample records over 75,000 clones, less than 90% being singletons. These receptors lack a known antigen. Sequenced here: unstimulated CD4+ T cells sorted from spleen or lymph node cells, sampled before transplant. These receptors were collected from a human donor who was the organ donor for an intestinal transplant. CDR3s include the opening cysteine and the closing phenylalanine or tryptophan. The order of the fields is CDR3 length, J gene, D gene, clone size, V gene, CDR3 protein, CDR3 DNA. The D gene is left open where the match is weak. Not all rows give a size; the values are once, few, many and, for expanded clones, a class.

13 | TRBJ2-7 | TRBD2 | - | TRBV25-1 | CASSVAGVFEQYF | TGTGCCAGCAGCGTAGCGGGGGTTTTTGAGCAGTACTTC
17 | TRBJ2-3 | TRBD2 | few | TRBV11-3 | CASSRTSLAGGADTQYF | TGTGCCAGCAGCCGTACCAGCCTAGCGGGAGGGGCAGATACGCAGTATTTT
17 | TRBJ2-7 | TRBD2 | - | TRBV28 | CASSLLTSGRKVNEQYF | TGTGCCAGCAGTTTACTTACTAGCGGGAGAAAGGTTAACGAGCAGTACTTC
15 | TRBJ2-7 | - | - | TRBV5-1 | CASSLPGSTVGEQYF | TGCGCCAGCAGCTTACCGGGGTCCACGGTCGGGGAGCAGTACTTC
14 | TRBJ1-2 | - | - | TRBV6-4 | CASSDGLLSYGYTF | TGTGCCAGCAGCGACGGACTGTTGAGCTATGGCTACACCTTC
19 | TRBJ2-7 | TRBD2 | few | TRBV6-4 | CASSEKASGGPNGPYEQYF | TGTGCCAGCAGTGAAAAGGCTAGCGGGGGGCCAAACGGTCCCTACGAGCAGTACTTC
14 | TRBJ1-2 | - | - | TRBV19 | CASSVGGNRLGYTF | TGTGCCAGTAGTGTTGGGGGGAACCGCCTTGGCTACACCTTC
15 | TRBJ2-7 | - | few | TRBV28 | CASSYLPGSYYEQYF | TGTGCCAGCAGTTACCTTCCGGGGTCCTACTACGAGCAGTACTTC
15 | TRBJ2-5 | TRBD1 | - | TRBV9 | CASSVDWTGEETQYF | TGTGCCAGCAGCGTAGATTGGACAGGGGAAGAGACCCAGTACTTC
15 | TRBJ1-2 | TRBD1 | - | TRBV28 | CASRSTPGQGHGYTF | TGTGCCAGCAGGAGCACTCCGGGACAGGGCCATGGCTACACCTTC
13 | TRBJ1-1 | - | once | TRBV9 | CASSVDSYTEAFF | TGTGCCAGCAGCGTAGATAGTTACACTGAAGCTTTCTTT
15 | TRBJ2-5 | - | - | TRBV6-5 | CASSLSFGVRETQYF | TGTGCCAGCAGCCTATCCTTCGGGGTCCGAGAGACCCAGTACTTC
15 | TRBJ2-7 | - | - | TRBV7-2 | CASSPRPGTPYEQYF | TGTGCCAGCAGCCCCCGGCCCGGGACTCCCTACGAGCAGTACTTC
19 | TRBJ2-2 | TRBD2 | once | TRBV11-3 | CASSFHGLAGGLNTGELFF | TGTGCCAGCAGCTTCCACGGACTAGCGGGGGGGCTGAACACCGGGGAGCTGTTTTTT
15 | TRBJ2-1 | - | - | TRBV29-1 | CSVPWRRGPYNEQFF | TGCAGCGTACCCTGGCGAAGGGGTCCCTACAATGAGCAGTTCTTC
16 | TRBJ2-5 | TRBD2 | - | TRBV7-9 | CASSSRTSGGAETQYF | TGTGCCAGCAGCTCGAGGACTAGCGGGGGGGCGGAGACCCAGTACTTC
18 | TRBJ2-7 | - | - | TRBV6-1 | CASSEGVGRGRGAYEQYF | TGTGCCAGCAGTGAAGGAGTAGGTCGAGGCAGGGGGGCCTACGAGCAGTACTTC
13 | TRBJ2-1 | - | - | TRBV7-3 | CASSLGSSNEQFF | TGTGCCAGCAGCTTAGGTTCTAGCAATGAGCAGTTCTTC
16 | TRBJ2-2 | TRBD2 | - | TRBV5-1 | CASMGLAGSSPGELFF | TGCGCCAGCATGGGGCTAGCGGGAAGTTCCCCCGGGGAGCTGTTTTTT
14 | TRBJ2-3 | - | - | TRBV28 | CASSLPVRTDTQYF | TGTGCCAGCAGTTTACCCGTCCGCACAGATACGCAGTATTTT
16 | TRBJ1-4 | - | - | TRBV27 | CASSLGLPSTNEKLFF | TGTGCCAGCAGTTTGGGACTTCCTTCAACTAATGAAAAACTGTTTTTT
13 | TRBJ1-4 | TRBD1 | - | TRBV13 | CASSPGQGRELFF | TGTGCCAGCAGCCCCGGACAGGGTCGCGAACTGTTTTTT
15 | TRBJ2-7 | - | - | TRBV5-4 | CASSLSGREDYEQYF | TGTGCCAGCAGCCTGAGCGGAAGGGAGGACTACGAGCAGTACTTC
15 | TRBJ2-7 | TRBD1 | - | TRBV13 | CASGLSYRGSYEQYF | TGTGCCAGCGGATTATCATACAGGGGATCCTACGAGCAGTACTTC
14 | TRBJ1-5 | - | few | TRBV7-2 | CASSLASGSQPQHF | TGTGCCAGCAGCTTAGCGTCGGGATCCCAGCCCCAGCATTTT
16 | TRBJ2-6 | - | - | TRBV18 | CASSLQGASGANVLTF | TGTGCCAGCTCACTGCAGGGCGCCTCTGGGGCCAACGTCCTGACTTTC
13 | TRBJ2-7 | - | - | TRBV6-1 | CASSGVGSYEQYF | TGTGCCAGCAGTGGAGTCGGGTCCTACGAGCAGTACTTC
15 | TRBJ2-3 | - | - | TRBV7-9 | CASSTRTHPGDTQYF | TGTGCCAGCAGCACCCGGACTCATCCTGGGGATACGCAGTATTTT
13 | TRBJ1-2 | - | few | TRBV2 | CASRRTGGYGYTF | TGTGCCAGCAGAAGAACAGGCGGCTATGGCTACACCTTC
16 | TRBJ2-3 | - | - | TRBV4-2 | CASSQALPGPTDTQYF | TGTGCCAGCAGCCAAGCTCTTCCAGGTCCCACAGATACGCAGTATTTT
14 | TRBJ2-2 | - | - | TRBV30 | CACRDYTNTGELFF | TGTGCCTGTAGAGACTATACGAACACCGGGGAGCTGTTTTTT
14 | TRBJ2-1 | TRBD1 | - | TRBV7-9 | CASSPQGAYNEQFF | TGTGCCAGCTCCCCGCAGGGGGCCTACAATGAGCAGTTCTTC
13 | TRBJ2-3 | - | few | TRBV30 | CAWSRDNTDTQYF | TGTGCCTGGAGTCGGGACAACACAGATACGCAGTATTTT
14 | TRBJ1-1 | TRBD1 | - | TRBV6-1 | CASCRTGVNTEAFF | TGTGCCAGCTGTAGGACAGGGGTGAACACTGAAGCTTTCTTT
15 | TRBJ2-2 | - | - | TRBV5-4 | CASSLVQGGAGELFF | TGTGCCAGCAGCTTGGTTCAAGGGGGTGCCGGGGAGCTGTTTTTT
16 | TRBJ2-1 | TRBD2 | - | TRBV6-1 | CASSEWPSGAYNEQFF | TGTGCCAGCAGTGAATGGCCCAGCGGGGCGTACAATGAGCAGTTCTTC
15 | TRBJ1-2 | - | - | TRBV10-2 | CASSEPVGGNYGYTF | TGCGCCAGCAGTGAGCCCGTCGGAGGGAACTATGGCTACACCTTC
14 | TRBJ2-2 | - | - | TRBV9 | CASTRQVGTGELFF | TGTGCCAGCACCCGACAGGTGGGGACCGGGGAGCTGTTTTTT
13 | TRBJ1-4 | - | once | TRBV25-1 | CASSDRDIEKLFF | TGTGCCAGCAGCGACCGGGACATTGAAAAACTGTTTTTT
12 | TRBJ1-5 | - | - | TRBV27 | CASSFIGGPQHF | TGTGCCAGCAGTTTTATTGGCGGGCCCCAGCATTTT
14 | TRBJ2-4 | TRBD1 | - | TRBV6-5 | CASSYDRVPNIQYF | TGTGCCAGCAGTTACGACAGGGTACCAAACATTCAGTACTTC
16 | TRBJ2-2 | TRBD2 | - | TRBV18 | CASSHPGLGNTGELFF | TGTGCCAGCTCTCATCCGGGACTAGGGAACACCGGGGAGCTGTTTTTT
14 | TRBJ2-1 | - | - | TRBV7-8 | CASNGHREWNEQFF | TGTGCCAGCAACGGCCACCGGGAGTGGAATGAGCAGTTCTTC
13 | TRBJ1-2 | - | - | TRBV7-9 | CASSLPGIRGYTF | TGTGCCAGCAGCTTACCGGGGATTAGGGGCTACACCTTC
13 | TRBJ1-4 | - | - | TRBV10-3 | CATSGSVGEKLFF | TGTGCCACGTCCGGGTCCGTTGGGGAAAAACTGTTTTTT